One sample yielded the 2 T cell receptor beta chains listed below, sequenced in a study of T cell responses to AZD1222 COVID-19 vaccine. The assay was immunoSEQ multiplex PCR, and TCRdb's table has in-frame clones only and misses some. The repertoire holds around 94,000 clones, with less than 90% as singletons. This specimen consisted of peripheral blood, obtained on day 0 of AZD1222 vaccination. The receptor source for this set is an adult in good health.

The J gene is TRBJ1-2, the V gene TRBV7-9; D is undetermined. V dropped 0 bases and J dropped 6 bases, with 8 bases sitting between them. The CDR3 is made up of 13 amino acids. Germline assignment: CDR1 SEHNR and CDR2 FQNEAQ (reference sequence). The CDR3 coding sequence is TGTGCCAGCAGCTTAGCGTTCCAGGATGGCTACACCTTC. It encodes CASSLAFQDGYTF.

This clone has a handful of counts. The chain's CDR3 is CASSLRAGLLTEAFF. In DNA, the CDR3 is TGTGCCAGCAGCTTGAGGGCAGGCCTTCTCACTGAAGCTTTCTTT. The V gene is TRBV7-2, the J gene TRBJ1-1; D remains ambiguous. The V end lost 3 bases, the J end lost 4 bases, and 15 bases lay between the germline ends. The CDR3 covers 15 residues. Germline CDR1 is SGHTA and CDR2 is FQGNSA.